This T cell receptor beta chain was documented in a study of cytomegalovirus exposure and HLA in healthy donors. As to this clone: The antigen is undetermined. At one end, the junction sequence differs from germline, possibly due to a read error. The sample contains more than one DNA sequence encoding this CDR3.

Primers included in the PCR were 60 Vbeta and 13 Jbeta primers. TCRdb's table, derived via immunoSEQ multiplex PCR, lists solely in-frame clones and lacks some. The table shows some 220,000 clones, with around four fifths occurring only once. Study-wide results and caveats: The availability of immune exposure information extended only to CMV serostatus. Usually a TCR sequence was rare, but some public TCRs were found in many donors.

CDR1 SGHAT and CDR2 FQNNGV come from the germline V gene. This CDR3 contains 14 residues. The rearrangement joins TRBV11-2 to TRBJ1-5; TRBD1 matches at 8 bases. The sequenced material came from PBMCs. The sequence derives from a woman aged 60-70 years in good health and CMV-seropositive. The CDR3 bases are TGTGCCAGCAGCTTTGGACAGGGCAACCAGCCCCAGCATTTT. Protein product: CASSFGQGNQPQHF. Combining the CDR3 with reference TRBV11-2 and TRBJ1-5 gives the whole variable domain EAGVAQSPRYKIIEKRQSVAFWCNPISGHATLYWYQQILGQGPKLLIQFQNNGVVDDSQLPKDRFSAERLKGVDSTLKIQPAKLEDSAVYLCASSFGQGNQPQHFGDGTRLSIL.